One and the same sample provided the 27 T cell receptor beta chains below, sequenced in a study of T cell responses to AZD1222 COVID-19 vaccine. The table came from immunoSEQ multiplex PCR; TCRdb's copy has only in-frame clones and leaves some out. The profile shows some 22,000 clones, approximately 82% of them singletons. The sequences come from peripheral blood, collected on day 0 of AZD1222 vaccination. Receptors were obtained from an adult in good health.

This chain joins TRBV4-3 and TRBJ2-3, with D possibly matching TRBD1 (5 bases). Trimming took off 1 base at V and 5 bases at J, with 19 bases between the two ends. Germline V gives CDR1 LGHNA, CDR2 YSLEER. The CDR3 has 17 residues. The CDR3 nucleotides read TGCGCCAGCAGCCAAGTAATTGGGGCTACAACCAAAGATACGCAGTATTTT. Protein product: CASSQVIGATTKDTQYF.

V gene TRBV19 combines with J gene TRBJ2-2; no reliable D call. This CDR3 has 16 residues. Germline-derived CDR1 and CDR2 are LNHDA and SQIVND (reference sequence). Trimming stripped 1 base from V and 0 bases from J, with 9 bases between. CDR3 coding DNA: TGTGCCAGTAGTATAGTTTTTGGGCCGAACACCGGGGAGCTGTTTTTT. Its protein is CASSIVFGPNTGELFF.

This chain joins TRBV7-9 and TRBJ1-6; D not resolved. Germline CDR1 reads SEHNR; CDR2 reads FQNEAQ (reference sequence). V gave up 0 bases and J gave up 3 bases, with 9 bases separating them. The CDR3 extends over 16 amino acids. As DNA, the CDR3 is TGTGCCAGCAGCTTAGCCGGTTTGCTCTATAATTCACCCCTCCACTTT. Protein sequence: CASSLAGLLYNSPLHF.

DNA for the CDR3: TGTGCCAGCAGCGTAGAGGGGTCGGACGGGGGCTACGAGCAGTACTTC. This codes for CASSVEGSDGGYEQYF. The J gene is TRBJ2-7, the V gene TRBV9, with D maybe TRBD2 (6 bases). The CDR3 contains 16 residues. V gave up 0 bases and J gave up 3 bases, with 16 bases separating them. The germline V gene encodes CDR1 SGDLS and CDR2 YYNGEE.

The CDR3: CASSAGFNNSPLHF. The CDR3 DNA is TGTGCCAGCAGTGCCGGGTTCAATAATTCACCCCTCCACTTT. The chain employs TRBV6-2 or TRBV6-3 and TRBJ1-6; D not resolved. Trimming removed 5 bases from V and 5 bases from J, with 10 bases in between. CDR1 MNHEY and CDR2 SVGEGT come from the germline V gene. The CDR3 runs to 14 residues.

The chain has TRBV28 and TRBJ1-2, with 10 bases that match TRBD1. Germline V gene sequence: CDR1 MDHEN, CDR2 SYDVKM. The CDR3 covers 16 residues. The V segment lost 7 bases and the J segment 3 bases; nucleotides outside the gene matches: 11. The CDR3 sequence: CASTRQGATPYYGYTF. DNA for the CDR3: TGTGCCAGCACCCGACAGGGGGCAACCCCCTACTATGGCTACACCTTC.

This clone came up once. This chain uses TRBV11-2 with TRBJ2-5; 8 positions agree with TRBD2. V trimming: 4 bases; J trimming: 0 bases; junction bases outside the gene matches: 4. CDR3 length equals 15 residues. In germline, CDR1 is SGHAT, CDR2 FQNNGV. The CDR3 spells CASSSAGLDQETQYF. The CDR3 bases are TGTGCCAGCAGCTCGGCGGGACTAGACCAAGAGACCCAGTACTTC.

This chain uses TRBV6-5 with TRBJ1-2; D perhaps matches TRBD1 (6 bases). Trimming cost V 2 bases and J 4 bases, with 11 bases left between them. The CDR3 runs to 14 residues. The germline CDR1 and CDR2 sequences are MNHEY and SVGAGI. The CDR3 coding sequence is TGTGCCAGCAGTTACCAGGGGACGGCCTATGGCTACACCTTC. Amino acids: CASSYQGTAYGYTF.

The V gene is TRBV18, the J gene TRBJ2-5; TRBD1 aligns across 9 bases. Trimming cost V 3 bases and J 5 bases; bases outside gene matches: 1. Germline lookup yields CDR1 KGHSH and CDR2 LQKENI. This CDR3 contains 13 residues. CDR3 coding DNA: TGTGCCAGCTCACCCGGACAGGGGGAGACCCAGTACTTC. Encoded protein: CASSPGQGETQYF.

This clone was recorded once. The chain uses TRBV6-2 or TRBV6-3 and TRBJ2-7; no reliable D call. V was cut by 5 bases and J by 7 bases, with 12 bases left in between. Germline loops: CDR1 MNHEY, CDR2 SVGEGT. The CDR3 contains 12 residues. As DNA, the CDR3 is TGTGCCAGCAGTGGATCTTTCTGGGAGCAGTACTTC. The encoded protein is CASSGSFWEQYF.

The chain recombines TRBV30 with TRBJ2-7, with 8 bases fitting TRBD1. The V gene end was trimmed by 4 bases and the J gene end by 4 bases; junction bases not matched to a gene: 12. The germline V gene has CDR1 GTSNPN and CDR2 SVGIG (reference sequence). The CDR3 spans 15 residues. The CDR3 coding sequence is TGTGCCTGGACTCCGGGCAGGGGGCTAACGTACGAGCAGTACTTC. Residues: CAWTPGRGLTYEQYF.

This chain uses TRBV5-4 with TRBJ1-3; D not resolved. Germline CDR1 and CDR2: SGHNT and YYREEE (reference sequence). The CDR3 covers 14 residues. The V end was cut by 4 bases, the J end by 3 bases, with 11 bases between. The CDR3 is CASSLIGLGNTIYF. As DNA, the CDR3 is TGTGCCAGCAGCCTTATCGGCCTTGGAAACACCATATATTTT. Drawing the rest from reference TRBV5-4 and TRBJ1-3, the complete variable domain is ETGVTQSPTHLIKTRGQQVTLRCSSQSGHNTVSWYQQALGQGPQFIFQYYREEENGRGNFPPRFSGLQFPNYSSELNVNALELDDSALYLCASSLIGLGNTIYFGEGSWLTVV.

This chain uses TRBV7-2 with TRBJ2-3, with D perhaps matching TRBD1 (6 bases). Germline CDR1 reads SGHTA; CDR2 reads FQGNSA. The CDR3 is 15 residues long. Trimming left V 3 bases short and J 5 bases short, with 15 bases between. CDR3 sequence reads: CASSFAGTNEDTQYF. The CDR3 DNA reads TGTGCCAGCAGCTTCGCAGGGACAAATGAAGATACGCAGTATTTT.

This chain connects TRBV30 to TRBJ1-6; possibly TRBD1 for D (6 bases). The length of the CDR3 is 14 residues. V was trimmed by 2 bases and J by 7 bases, leaving 12 bases between them. Looked up from germline, CDR1 is GTSNPN and CDR2 is SVGIG (reference sequence). The CDR3 DNA reads TGTGCCTGGAGTAAACACAGGGACAATTCACCCCTCCACTTT. Protein: CAWSKHRDNSPLHF.

This clone was seen once. The V gene is TRBV5-6, the J gene TRBJ1-2; D unclear. This CDR3 comprises 18 residues. Germline V gene lookup returns CDR1 SGHDT and CDR2 YYEEEE. V was shortened by 3 bases and J by 5 bases, with 26 bases between the two germline ends. In nucleotides, the CDR3 is TGTGCCAGCAGCTCCCTCGGGCACATTTCACCTCGGGAGTATGGCTACACCTTC. It is translated as CASSSLGHISPREYGYTF.

The rearrangement joins TRBV5-1 to TRBJ2-7; a weak D match, TRBD1 (6 bases). The germline V and J ends were trimmed by 3 bases and 6 bases, with 13 bases remaining between them. This CDR3 comprises 13 residues. CDR1 is SGHRS, CDR2 YFSETQ, per germline. The CDR3, as DNA: TGCGCCAGCAGCTGGGGGTCAGGGGTCGAGCAGTACTTC. Amino acids: CASSWGSGVEQYF.

The genes are TRBV19 and TRBJ2-1; 7 nucleotides agree with TRBD2. This CDR3 has 13 residues. The germline V gene encodes CDR1 LNHDA and CDR2 SQIVND (reference sequence). The V segment lost 9 bases and the J segment 2 bases; nucleotides outside the gene matches: 4. The CDR3 region is CASTGTTYNEQFF. CDR3 DNA sequence: TGTGCCAGCACCGGGACTACCTACAATGAGCAGTTCTTC. Drawing the rest from reference TRBV19 and TRBJ2-1, the complete variable domain is DGGITQSPKYLFRKEGQNVTLSCEQNLNHDAMYWYRQDPGQGLRLIYYSQIVNDFQKGDIAEGYSVSREKKESFPLTVTSAQKNPTAFYLCASTGTTYNEQFFGPGTRLTVL.

The chain recombines TRBV28 with TRBJ2-1; maybe TRBD2 (5 bases). Germline loops: CDR1 MDHEN, CDR2 SYDVKM. V lost 7 bases and J 4 bases, leaving 17 bases between the germline ends. This CDR3 has 15 residues. CDR3 region: CASITGGLTYNEQFF. The CDR3 DNA follows: TGTGCCAGCATTACCGGAGGACTCACATACAATGAGCAGTTCTTC.

This clone was found a few times. The chain is built from TRBV7-6 and TRBJ1-1, with 11 bases identical to TRBD1. The germline V gene encodes CDR1 SGHVS and CDR2 FNYEAQ. With V trimmed by 5 bases and J by 4 bases, 12 bases remained unmatched. The CDR3 is made up of 17 amino acids. The CDR3 nucleotides read TGTGCCAGCAGCCAAATAGGGGGACAGGGGGTTCCCACTGAAGCTTTCTTT. Residues: CASSQIGGQGVPTEAFF. Filled out from reference TRBV7-6 and TRBJ1-1, the complete variable domain reads GAGVSQSPRYKVTKRGQDVALRCDPISGHVSLYWYRQALGQGPEFLTYFNYEAQQDKSGLPNDRFSAERPEGSISTLTIQRTEQRDSAMYRCASSQIGGQGVPTEAFFGQGTRLTVV.

The chain uses TRBV28 and TRBJ1-4, with TRBD1 matching over 7 bases. This CDR3 comprises 15 residues. Germline V gene sequence: CDR1 MDHEN, CDR2 SYDVKM. Trimming at V came to 5 bases and at J to 7 bases, leaving 10 bases not matched to a gene. DNA of the CDR3: TGTGCCAGCAGTCCATACGACAGGGCCGGTGAAAAACTGTTTTTT. This gives the protein CASSPYDRAGEKLFF.

The chain uses TRBV14 and TRBJ1-6; D is perhaps TRBD1 (5 bases). Trimming left V 1 base short and J 7 bases short, with 20 bases between. The CDR3 contains 18 residues. Germline V gives CDR1 SGHDN, CDR2 FVKESK. CDR3 sequence reads: CASSQVRTGRTINSPLHF. DNA for the CDR3: TGTGCCAGCAGCCAAGTCAGGACGGGGAGGACAATCAATTCACCCCTCCACTTT.

This CDR3 reads CASSYSRQGVSPLHF. CDR3 sequence (DNA): TGTGCCAGCAGTTACTCCCGACAGGGAGTCTCACCCCTCCACTTT. This rearrangement joins TRBV6-5 to TRBJ1-6; 7 bases align to TRBD1. This CDR3 region has 15 residues. Per germline, CDR1 MNHEY and CDR2 SVGAGI. Trimming took 0 bases from V and 10 from J; bases not matched to a gene: 6.

This clone turned up a few times. The rearrangement uses TRBV7-9 and TRBJ1-3; 9 positions agree with TRBD1. Trimming took 5 bases from V and 4 from J; bases not matched to a gene: 9. CDR3 length: 16 amino acids. Germline-derived CDR1 and CDR2 are SEHNR and FQNEAQ (reference sequence). This CDR3 is CASSHVQGAKGNTIYF. As DNA, the CDR3 is TGTGCCAGCAGCCATGTACAGGGGGCGAAAGGAAACACCATATATTTT.

The chain carries TRBV28 and TRBJ1-5; D gene ambiguous. CDR3 length: 15 residues. Trimming took off 6 bases at V and 0 bases at J, with 12 bases between the two ends. Germline assignment: CDR1 MDHEN and CDR2 SYDVKM. In DNA, the CDR3 is TGTGCCAGCAGCCCCGTAGGCCCTAGCAATCAGCCCCAGCATTTT. The encoded protein is CASSPVGPSNQPQHF.

The rearrangement links TRBV7-9 to TRBJ2-3; 7 bases are shared with TRBD1. The germline V gene encodes CDR1 SEHNR and CDR2 FQNEAQ (reference sequence). The CDR3 has 15 amino acids. V was clipped by 0 bases and J by 0 bases; unmatched bases: 0. The CDR3 loop reads CASSLAGQSTDTQYF. CDR3 in DNA: TGTGCCAGCAGCTTAGCGGGACAGAGCACAGATACGCAGTATTTT.

The CDR3 reads CASSLDGNTEAFF. The CDR3 coding sequence is TGTGCCAGCAGTTTGGACGGGAACACTGAAGCTTTCTTT. This chain connects TRBV12-3 or TRBV12-4 to TRBJ1-1; D gene uncertain. This CDR3 has 13 amino acids. V was clipped by 3 bases and J by 1 base, with 6 bases between them.

The table lists this clone with a count of one. For the CDR3, the DNA is TGCGCCAGCAGCCAAGATAGGGCTCAGCCCCAGCATTTT. Protein: CASSQDRAQPQHF. The rearrangement joins TRBV4-3 to TRBJ1-5, with D unresolved. Germline CDR1 reads LGHNA; CDR2 reads YSLEER. Trimming shortened V by 0 bases and J by 6 bases, and 6 bases separated the two germline ends. This CDR3 region has 13 residues.